The rows below give T cell receptor beta chains drawn from one sample of a study of graft-versus-host responses after intestinal transplantation. Sequencing used immunoSEQ multiplex PCR; TCRdb keeps in-frame clones, though not all of them. The profile covers some 5,000 clones, with around four fifths appearing a single time and around 7% taken by the ten largest. Sample: ileum tissue, taken approximately 33 weeks after intestinal transplant. The source is a human patient who received an intestinal transplant, so some T cells may come from the graft donor. Both conserved end residues are part of each CDR3. D genes are given only for firm matches. The size field is filled for only some rows; it gives once, few, many or a size class.

v_call	d_call	clone_size	j_call	cdr3_aa	cdr3_nt
TRBV18	.	.	TRBJ1-5	CASSPPQGPQHF	TGTGCCAGCTCACCACCGCAGGGTCCCCAGCATTTT
TRBV6-6	TRBD2	few	TRBJ2-1	CASSYTTSGGFF	TGTGCCAGCAGTTACACTACTAGCGGGGGGTTCTTC
TRBV28	.	.	TRBJ1-1	CASIPARGEAFF	TGTGCCAGCATCCCGGCGCGCGGAGAAGCTTTCTTT
TRBV19	TRBD1	.	TRBJ2-1	CASSTGDSYLYNEQFF	TGTGCCAGTAGTACCGGGGACAGCTACCTCTACAATGAGCAGTTCTTC
TRBV19	.	.	TRBJ2-7	CASSSSGIYEQYF	TGTGCCAGTAGTAGTTCGGGGATCTACGAGCAGTACTTC
TRBV4-2	TRBD2	few	TRBJ2-7	CASSQETSPIGYEQYF	TGTGCCAGCAGCCAAGAGACTAGCCCTATAGGGTACGAGCAGTACTTC
TRBV5-1	.	.	TRBJ1-6	CASSLWEGNSPLHF	TGCGCCAGCAGCTTGTGGGAGGGTAATTCACCCCTCCACTTT
TRBV5-1	.	.	TRBJ2-3	CASSLGGGGTDTQYF	TGCGCCAGCAGCTTGGGAGGAGGGGGCACAGATACGCAGTATTTT
TRBV11-3	.	.	TRBJ1-1	CASSHQNRGTEAFF	TGTGCCAGCAGCCACCAAAACCGGGGAACTGAAGCTTTCTTT
TRBV7-3	.	once	TRBJ2-7	CASSSGYGNEQYF	TGTGCCAGCAGCTCAGGGTACGGGAACGAGCAGTACTTC
TRBV30	.	.	TRBJ2-5	CAWSVKETQYF	TGTGCCTGGAGTGTCAAAGAGACCCAGTACTTC
TRBV5-1	.	.	TRBJ2-3	CPSSFEGGPADTQYF	TGCCCCAGCAGCTTTGAGGGGGGCCCCGCAGATACGCAGTATTTT
TRBV4-1	.	.	TRBJ1-5	CASSQVVGSNQPQHF	TGCGCCAGCAGCCAAGTCGTCGGCAGCAATCAGCCCCAGCATTTT
TRBV18	.	.	TRBJ2-2	CASSPGSLLANTGELFF	TGTGCCAGCTCACCAGGGTCGCTCTTAGCGAACACCGGGGAGCTGTTTTTT
TRBV5-4	TRBD2	.	TRBJ2-7	CASSQNSGGAPYEQYF	TGTGCCAGCAGCCAAAATAGCGGGGGGGCTCCCTACGAGCAGTACTTC
TRBV11-1	.	.	TRBJ2-4	CASSRRESITKNIQYF	TGTGCCAGCAGCCGGCGTGAGAGTATAACCAAAAACATTCAGTACTTC
TRBV13	.	.	TRBJ2-5	CASSLGTEQETQYF	TGTGCCAGCAGCTTAGGCACAGAACAAGAGACCCAGTACTTC
TRBV29-1	.	.	TRBJ2-6	CSVEVSGAGANVLTF	TGCAGCGTTGAAGTGTCAGGGGCTGGGGCCAACGTCCTGACTTTC
TRBV11-2	.	few	TRBJ2-5	CASSLGAAGETQYF	TGTGCCAGCAGCTTAGGGGCGGCGGGGGAGACCCAGTACTTC
TRBV11-2	.	few	TRBJ1-5	CASSLDDSSNQPQHF	TGTGCCAGCAGCTTGGACGACAGCAGCAATCAGCCCCAGCATTTT
TRBV2	TRBD2	.	TRBJ2-1	CASSGTRSGNEQFF	TGTGCCTCCTCCGGGACTAGGTCCGGCAATGAGCAGTTCTTC
TRBV6-5	TRBD1	few	TRBJ1-1	CASSPRQGGEAFF	TGTGCCAGCAGTCCTCGACAGGGCGGTGAAGCTTTCTTT
TRBV11-2	TRBD1	.	TRBJ1-4	CASSLGGQGGDEKLFF	TGTGCCAGCAGCTTAGGAGGACAGGGTGGCGATGAAAAACTGTTTTTT
TRBV10-2	TRBD1	once	TRBJ1-2	CASSFALTGGSANYGYTF	TGCGCCAGCAGTTTCGCCTTGACAGGGGGCTCCGCTAACTATGGCTACACCTTC
TRBV7-2	.	.	TRBJ1-2	CASSLGGNLYGYTF	TGTGCCAGCAGCTTAGGGGGGAACCTCTATGGCTACACCTTC
TRBV5-6	TRBD1	.	TRBJ2-4	CASSWTGAKNIQYF	TGTGCCAGCAGCTGGACAGGGGCCAAAAACATTCAGTACTTC
TRBV6-6	TRBD1	.	TRBJ2-7	CASSYSLDRAYYEQYF	TGTGCCAGCAGTTACTCGTTAGACAGGGCCTACTACGAGCAGTACTTC
TRBV5-4	.	once	TRBJ1-2	CASSLVRSATF	TGTGCCAGCAGCTTGGTGCGATCTGCGACCTTC
TRBV19	.	.	TRBJ1-1	CASTEVGGKTEAFF	TGTGCCAGTACGGAGGTTGGAGGTAAGACTGAAGCTTTCTTT
TRBV6-4	.	.	TRBJ2-3	CASSEGGSTDTQYF	TGTGCCAGCAGTGAAGGAGGATCGACAGATACGCAGTATTTT
TRBV6-5	.	.	TRBJ2-3	CASRGTSADTQYF	TGTGCCAGCAGGGGGACATCGGCAGATACGCAGTATTTT
TRBV7-8	TRBD1	.	TRBJ2-7	CASSLGTGLEQYF	TGTGCCAGCAGCCTCGGGACAGGGCTCGAGCAGTACTTC
TRBV6-9	.	.	TRBJ1-1	CASSFGNTEAFF	TGTGCCAGCAGTTTCGGGAACACTGAAGCTTTCTTT
TRBV5-1	.	.	TRBJ1-3	CASSFGQGQGNTIYF	TGCGCCAGCAGCTTCGGGCAGGGGCAAGGAAACACCATATATTTT
TRBV18	.	.	TRBJ1-6	CASSPAASNSPLHF	TGTGCCAGCTCACCGGCGGCGTCCAATTCACCCCTCCACTTT
TRBV18	TRBD1	.	TRBJ1-5	CASSRQGPGSNQPQHF	TGTGCCAGCTCACGACAGGGACCAGGGTCCAATCAGCCCCAGCATTTT
TRBV11-2	.	few	TRBJ1-2	CASSLDPRQILYGYTF	TGTGCCAGCAGCTTAGATCCGAGACAAATACTCTATGGCTACACCTTC
TRBV6-6	.	.	TRBJ2-5	CASSPWAGETQYF	TGTGCCAGCAGCCCCTGGGCAGGAGAGACCCAGTACTTC
TRBV11-2	.	.	TRBJ2-5	CASSLERETQYF	TGTGCCAGCAGCTTAGAAAGGGAGACCCAGTACTTC
TRBV7-9	.	.	TRBJ1-5	CASSPDGYSNQPQHF	TGTGCCAGCAGCCCGGACGGATATAGCAATCAGCCCCAGCATTTT
TRBV7-9	TRBD1	few	TRBJ1-5	CASSTDRVSNQPQHF	TGTGCCAGCAGCACGGACAGGGTCAGCAATCAGCCCCAGCATTTT
TRBV28	TRBD1	.	TRBJ2-5	CASSPGTDQETQYF	TGTGCCAGCAGTCCCGGGACAGATCAAGAGACCCAGTACTTC
TRBV18	.	.	TRBJ1-1	CASSPPGFGEAFF	TGTGCCAGCTCACCACCCGGGTTCGGGGAAGCTTTCTTT
TRBV10-3	TRBD2	once	TRBJ2-3	CAISESLAGGRNTQYF	TGTGCCATCAGTGAGTCCCTAGCGGGGGGAAGGAATACGCAGTATTTT
TRBV27	.	.	TRBJ1-6	CASSLNRYNSPLHF	TGCGCCAGCAGTTTAAACAGATATAATTCGCCCCTCCACTTT
TRBV7-3	.	.	TRBJ1-5	CASSFDRASNQPQHF	TGTGCCAGCAGCTTCGACCGGGCTAGCAATCAGCCCCAGCATTTT
TRBV28	TRBD1	.	TRBJ2-7	CASSPPGQGREEQYF	TGTGCCAGCAGTCCCCCGGGACAGGGAAGAGAAGAGCAGTACTTC
TRBV7-7	.	.	TRBJ2-7	CASSFALLAEQYF	TGTGCCAGCAGCTTTGCCCTTCTAGCCGAGCAGTACTTC
TRBV10-3	.	.	TRBJ2-1	CAISGWSSYNEQFF	TGTGCCATCAGTGGTTGGAGTTCCTACAATGAGCAGTTCTTC
TRBV6-4	TRBD2	.	TRBJ2-7	CASSAPGRGLGGGEQYF	TGTGCCAGCAGTGCACCGGGACGAGGCCTCGGGGGGGGCGAGCAGTACTTC